Described below is a single T cell receptor beta chain sequence and its context. What it recognizes is unknown. These data are taken from a study of identical twins. Study-wide results and caveats: Some out-of-frame alpha sequences were shared by twins, and these showed excess low generation probability. The analysis was cross-sectional rather than longitudinal within donors. Carriage of fewer insertions was seen in abundant cord blood beta clonotypes, whereas memory repertoires showed none.

This CDR3 region has 15 residues. Germline V CDR1 and CDR2: LGHDT, YNNKEL (reference sequence). The V and J ends lost 5 bases and 6 bases respectively, with 18 bases between them. The donors were all healthy and Caucasian. In TCRdb, the 5' RACE reads were re-called with MiXCR into one record per CDR3 protein. The sample includes around 370,000 distinct CDR3 sequences, 9% to 10% of them seen just once. The rearrangement joins TRBV3-1 to TRBJ2-3; D unresolved. Sequenced: naive T cells sorted from blood. This receptor was taken from a woman aged 50 to 60 in good health. The CDR3 sequence: CASSARPDKADTQYF. The CDR3 region has the DNA TGTGCCAGCAGCGCACGGCCGGATAAGGCGGATACGCAGTATTTT.